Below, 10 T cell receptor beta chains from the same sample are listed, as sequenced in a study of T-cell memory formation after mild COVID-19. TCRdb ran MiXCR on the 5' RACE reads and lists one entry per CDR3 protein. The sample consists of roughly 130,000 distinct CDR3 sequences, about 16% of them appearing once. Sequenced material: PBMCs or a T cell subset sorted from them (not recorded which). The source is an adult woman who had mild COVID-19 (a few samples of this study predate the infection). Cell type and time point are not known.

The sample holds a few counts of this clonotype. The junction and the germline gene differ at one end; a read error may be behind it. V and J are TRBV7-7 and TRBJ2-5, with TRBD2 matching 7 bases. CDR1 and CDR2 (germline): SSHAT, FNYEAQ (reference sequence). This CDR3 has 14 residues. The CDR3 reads CASSPGTNQETQYF. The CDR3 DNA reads TGTGCTAGCAGCCCGGGGACTAACCAAGAGACCCAGTACTTC.

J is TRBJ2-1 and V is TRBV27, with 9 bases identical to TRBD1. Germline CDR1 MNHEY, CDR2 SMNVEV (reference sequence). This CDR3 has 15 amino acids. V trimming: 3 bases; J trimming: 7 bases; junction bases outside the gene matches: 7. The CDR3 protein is CASSFWTGDGNEQFF. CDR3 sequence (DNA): TGTGCCAGCAGTTTTTGGACAGGGGACGGGAATGAGCAGTTCTTC.

The CDR3 reads CASSLTRAGEQFF. For the CDR3, the DNA is TGTGCCAGCAGCCTAACCAGGGCCGGGGAGCAGTTCTTC. The chain employs TRBV13 and TRBJ2-1; D perhaps matches TRBD1 (5 bases). The CDR3 runs 13 residues. Germline-derived CDR1 and CDR2 are PRHDT and FYEKMQ (reference sequence). Trimming shortened V by 5 bases and J by 10 bases, and 15 bases separated the two germline ends. Combining the CDR3 with reference TRBV13 and TRBJ2-1 gives the whole variable domain AAGVIQSPRHLIKEKRETATLKCYPIPRHDTVYWYQQGPGQDPQFLISFYEKMQSDKGSIPDRFSAQQFSDYHSELNMSSLELGDSALYFCASSLTRAGEQFFGPGTRLTVL.

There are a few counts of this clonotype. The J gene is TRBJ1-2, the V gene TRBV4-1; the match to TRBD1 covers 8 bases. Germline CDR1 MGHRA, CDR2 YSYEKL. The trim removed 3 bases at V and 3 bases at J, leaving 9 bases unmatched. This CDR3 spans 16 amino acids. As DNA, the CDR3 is TGCGCCAGCAGCCACCCGAGGGACAGGCGATACTATGGCTACACCTTC. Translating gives CASSHPRDRRYYGYTF.

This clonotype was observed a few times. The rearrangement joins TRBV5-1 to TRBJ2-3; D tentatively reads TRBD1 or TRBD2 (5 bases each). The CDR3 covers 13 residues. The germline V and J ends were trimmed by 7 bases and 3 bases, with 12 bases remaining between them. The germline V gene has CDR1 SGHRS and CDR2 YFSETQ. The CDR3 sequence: CASGEGWTDTQYF. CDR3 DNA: TGCGCCAGCGGAGAGGGGTGGACAGATACGCAGTATTTT.

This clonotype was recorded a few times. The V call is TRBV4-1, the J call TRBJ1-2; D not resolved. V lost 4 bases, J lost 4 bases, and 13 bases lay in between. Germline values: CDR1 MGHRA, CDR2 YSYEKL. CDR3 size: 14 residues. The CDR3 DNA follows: TGCGCCAGCAGCCTGTTCATAGAATCCTATGGCTACACCTTC. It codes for CASSLFIESYGYTF.

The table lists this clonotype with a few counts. CDR3 DNA sequence: TGTGCCAGCTCACCACTACAGGGGGCCCCAGAGACCCAGTACTTC. This codes for CASSPLQGAPETQYF. This chain uses TRBV18 with TRBJ2-5; 9 nucleotides align to TRBD1. The CDR3 spans 15 residues. Germline V CDR1 and CDR2: KGHSH, LQKENI. V shed 1 base and J 4 bases; nucleotides not matched to a gene: 4.

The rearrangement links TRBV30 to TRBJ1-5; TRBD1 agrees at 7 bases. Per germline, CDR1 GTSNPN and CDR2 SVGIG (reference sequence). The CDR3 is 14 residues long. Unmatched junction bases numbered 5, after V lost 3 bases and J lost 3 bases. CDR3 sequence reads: CAWSPGTANQPQHF. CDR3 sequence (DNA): TGTGCCTGGAGCCCTGGGACAGCCAATCAGCCCCAGCATTTT.

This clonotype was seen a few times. The CDR3 protein is CSVEDLSGGYTF. Here the CDR3 DNA reads TGCAGCGTTGAAGATCTTTCGGGTGGCTACACCTTC. The rearrangement uses TRBV29-1 and TRBJ1-2, with D unresolved. The germline CDR1 and CDR2 sequences are SQVTM and ANQGSEA. V was clipped by 0 bases and J by 7 bases, with 9 bases between them. CDR3 length: 12 amino acids. Full variable domain (missing parts from reference TRBV29-1 and TRBJ1-2): SAVISQKPSRDICQRGTSLTIQCQVDSQVTMMFWYRQQPGQSLTLIATANQGSEATYESGFVIDKFPISRPNLTFSTLTVSNMSPEDSSIYLCSVEDLSGGYTFGSGTRLTVV.

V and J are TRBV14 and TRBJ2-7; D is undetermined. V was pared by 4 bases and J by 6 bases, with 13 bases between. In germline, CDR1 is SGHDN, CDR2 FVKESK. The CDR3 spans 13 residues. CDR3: CASSLTPIPEQYF. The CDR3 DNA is TGTGCCAGCAGCCTTACCCCTATCCCCGAGCAGTACTTC.